This entry lists 8 T cell receptor beta chains sequenced from one sample in a study of shared clonotypes between healthy human individuals. Terminally differentiated effector memory CD45RA+ cells were excluded from the naive CD8 cells, which were CD45RO-negative and positively selected for CCR7. The data were produced by immunoSEQ multiplex PCR, yet TCRdb's version contains in-frame clones alone and is incomplete. The repertoire holds more than 2 million clones, with 80% to 95% as singletons. The sample comprised naive CD8+ T cells from PBMCs. The source is a man between 18 and 35 years old in good health. Some clones in this sample may be carry-over from other donors' samples.

This chain links TRBV6-5 with TRBJ1-5; D call uncertain. CDR3 length: 13 amino acids. Trimming took off 4 bases at V and 6 bases at J, with 10 bases between the two ends. The V gene's germline CDR1 is MNHEY and CDR2 SVGAGI. For the CDR3, the DNA is TGTGCCAGCAGTTTACTTCGAGGTCAGCCCCAGCATTTT. Protein: CASSLLRGQPQHF.

The gene calls are TRBV27 and TRBJ1-1; 9 nucleotides line up with TRBD1. V gave up 7 bases and J gave up 3 bases; unmatched junction bases: 12. The CDR3 runs 16 residues. CDR1 is MNHEY, CDR2 SMNVEV, per germline (reference sequence). The DNA of the CDR3 is TGTGCCAGCATCACCGGGACAGGGTCTGGTGACACTGAAGCTTTCTTT. This encodes CASITGTGSGDTEAFF.

This chain links TRBV6-6 with TRBJ2-7; 11 bases line up with TRBD2. The V gene end was trimmed by 0 bases and the J gene end by 3 bases; junction bases not matched to a gene: 4. The CDR3 is 16 residues long. Germline V gene lookup returns CDR1 MNHNY and CDR2 SVGAGI (reference sequence). The CDR3: CASSYSETSGSYEQYF. The CDR3 coding sequence is TGTGCCAGCAGTTACTCTGAAACTAGCGGGAGCTACGAGCAGTACTTC.

The chain couples TRBV6-5 to TRBJ1-2; TRBD1 is a possible D gene (6 bases). Germline V gene sequence: CDR1 MNHEY, CDR2 SVGAGI. This CDR3 is 15 amino acids long. The V and J ends lost 2 bases and 8 bases respectively, with 18 bases between them. CDR3 residues: CASSYGGWDIGGYTF. The CDR3 nucleotides read TGTGCCAGCAGTTACGGGGGCTGGGACATAGGGGGCTACACCTTC.

The V call is TRBV6-5, the J call TRBJ2-2; perhaps D is TRBD1 or TRBD2 (5 bases each). V was cut by 4 bases and J by 2 bases, with 8 bases left in between. This CDR3 has 14 amino acids. Germline values: CDR1 MNHEY, CDR2 SVGAGI. The CDR3 loop is CASSSGRNTGELFF. As DNA, the CDR3 is TGTGCCAGCAGTTCGGGACGAAACACCGGGGAGCTGTTTTTT.

This chain joins TRBV7-3 and TRBJ2-2; D possibly corresponds to TRBD1 (6 bases). Deletions cut 1 base from V and 9 bases from J, with 15 bases between. The CDR3 runs to 15 residues. Germline V gives CDR1 SGHTA, CDR2 FQGTGA. CDR3 nucleotide sequence: TGTGCCAGCAGCTTAAGTGGCAGGGGTAGCCGGGAGCTGTTTTTT. Translated, it gives CASSLSGRGSRELFF.

This clone appeared once. This rearrangement joins TRBV5-8 to TRBJ1-2; no clear D. V lost 7 bases, J lost 2 bases, and 12 bases lay in between. The germline CDR1 and CDR2 sequences are SGHTS and YDEGEE. The CDR3 runs 13 residues. The CDR3 reads CASPVAQNYGYTF. The CDR3 DNA reads TGTGCCAGCCCGGTGGCACAGAACTATGGCTACACCTTC.

The chain couples TRBV9 to TRBJ2-3; weak D call: TRBD2 (6 bases). The CDR3 spans 15 residues. Trimming took off 3 bases at V and 4 bases at J, with 15 bases between the two ends. The V gene's germline CDR1 is SGDLS and CDR2 YYNGEE. In DNA form, the CDR3 reads TGTGCCAGCAGCGCCCGGGAGACGGCCGCAGATACGCAGTATTTT. This translates into CASSARETAADTQYF.